Listed here are 10 T cell receptor beta chains from one sample, sequenced in a study of cytomegalovirus exposure and HLA in healthy donors. PCR employed 60 Vbeta and 13 Jbeta primers. Generated by immunoSEQ multiplex PCR, the TCRdb table keeps only in-frame clones and is missing some. The table lists 170,000 or so clones, over 70% of them singletons, with 3% to 4.5% in the top ten. The sequenced material came from PBMCs. The receptors stem from a woman in her sixties in good health and CMV-seropositive.

The V gene is TRBV28, the J gene TRBJ1-2; D ambiguous. Germline V gene data show CDR1 as MDHEN and CDR2 as SYDVKM. V was cut by 6 bases and J by 6 bases, with 14 bases left in between. CDR3 length equals 13 residues. DNA for the CDR3: TGTGCCAGCAGGCCGGACTCCCGGAATGGCTACACCTTC. Protein product: CASRPDSRNGYTF.

This chain links TRBV9 with TRBJ1-3; D is unresolved. Per germline, CDR1 SGDLS and CDR2 YYNGEE. V lost 1 base, J lost 0 bases, and 8 bases lay in between. The CDR3 contains 15 residues. CDR3 nucleotide sequence: TGTGCCAGCAGCGTAAACTCCAACTCTGGAAACACCATATATTTT. It is translated as CASSVNSNSGNTIYF.

This clone was observed a few times. The V and J genes are TRBV6-5 and TRBJ2-7; 9 positions match TRBD1. Germline CDR1 reads MNHEY; CDR2 reads SVGAGI. This CDR3 spans 15 amino acids. Trimming at V came to 4 bases and at J to 2 bases, leaving 6 bases not matched to a gene. CDR3 protein: CASSSPGQGAYEQYF. The CDR3 DNA is TGTGCCAGCAGTTCGCCGGGACAGGGTGCCTACGAGCAGTACTTC.

This chain connects TRBV2 to TRBJ1-5; 8 nucleotides match TRBD1. Trimming removed 7 bases from V and 3 bases from J; junction bases left unmatched: 2. Germline loops: CDR1 SNHLY, CDR2 FYNNEI. This CDR3 contains 13 residues. CDR3: CASTTGANQPQHF. For the CDR3, the DNA is TGTGCCAGCACGACAGGGGCCAATCAGCCCCAGCATTTT.

The chain is built from TRBV28 and TRBJ1-5; D remains unclear. Germline V CDR1 and CDR2: MDHEN, SYDVKM. V was clipped by 5 bases and J by 5 bases, with 13 bases between them. The CDR3 runs to 14 residues. The chain's CDR3 is CASSIGLGDQPQHF. In nucleotides, the CDR3 is TGTGCCAGCAGTATAGGACTTGGGGATCAGCCCCAGCATTTT. The whole variable domain, remainder taken from reference TRBV28 and TRBJ1-5, is DVKVTQSSRYLVKRTGEKVFLECVQDMDHENMFWYRQDPGLGLRLIYFSYDVKMKEKGDIPEGYSVSREKKERFSLILESASTNQTSMYLCASSIGLGDQPQHFGDGTRLSIL.

This chain joins TRBV25-1 and TRBJ1-1; TRBD1 agrees at 12 bases. Germline V gene data show CDR1 as MGHDK and CDR2 as SYGVNS. This CDR3 spans 16 amino acids. The V and J ends lost 6 bases and 5 bases, in that order; junction bases with no gene match: 10. The CDR3, as DNA: TGTGCCAGCAGCGTCGGGGGGACAGGGGGCAGAACTGAAGCTTTCTTT. Its protein is CASSVGGTGGRTEAFF.

The J gene is TRBJ2-5, the V gene TRBV9; 13 positions match TRBD2. The trim removed 3 bases at V and 3 bases at J, leaving 11 bases unmatched. Germline CDR1 SGDLS, CDR2 YYNGEE. The CDR3 is 18 residues long. Here the CDR3 DNA reads TGTGCCAGCAGCGGCAGACTAGCGGGAGGTCCTTGGAAAGAGACCCAGTACTTC. Protein sequence: CASSGRLAGGPWKETQYF.

CDR3 DNA sequence: TGTGCCACCAGCAGAGATGTATCTCTCGCTGGAAACACCATATATTTT. This sequence encodes CATSRDVSLAGNTIYF. V and J are TRBV15 and TRBJ1-3; D not resolved. CDR3 size: 16 residues. The V gene's germline CDR1 is LNHNV and CDR2 YYDKDF (reference sequence). Trimming pared 0 bases from V and 2 bases from J, leaving 11 bases between. The variable domain in full, with the rest retrieved from reference TRBV15 and TRBJ1-3, is DAMVIQNPRYQVTQFGKPVTLSCSQTLNHNVMYWYQQKSSQAPKLLFHYYDKDFNNEADTPDNFQSRRPNTSFCFLDIRSPGLGDTAMYLCATSRDVSLAGNTIYFGEGSWLTVV.

V gene TRBV5-1 combines with J gene TRBJ1-4, with D possibly TRBD1 on 5 matching bases. The CDR3 sequence is 16 residues long. Germline values: CDR1 SGHRS, CDR2 YFSETQ. Trimming shortened V by 4 bases and J by 0 bases, and 13 bases separated the two germline ends. The CDR3 region has the DNA TGCGCCAGCAGCCCGGGGGGGGGAGCAACTAATGAAAAACTGTTTTTT. Translation: CASSPGGGATNEKLFF.

The chain couples TRBV29-1 to TRBJ2-1; D may be TRBD2 (6 bases). The CDR3 totals 13 residues. Between the trimmed V and J ends, which lost 7 bases and 9 bases, there was a span of 19 bases. The germline V gene has CDR1 SQVTM and CDR2 ANQGSEA. The CDR3 here is CSARDWPKVEQFF. CDR3 nucleotides: TGCAGCGCCCGGGACTGGCCGAAGGTTGAGCAGTTCTTC.